One sample yielded the 3 T cell receptor beta chains listed below, sequenced in a study of cytomegalovirus exposure and HLA in healthy donors. Primers for the PCR totalled 60 Vbeta and 13 Jbeta. The method was immunoSEQ multiplex PCR; TCRdb's version includes in-frame clones alone and lacks a portion of them. The sample holds tens of thousands of clones, approximately 72% seen once. Sequenced: PBMCs. The receptors originated from a man in his forties or fifties in good health and CMV-seropositive.

The J gene is TRBJ1-1, the V gene TRBV29-1, with 9 positions matching TRBD1. Per the germline V gene, CDR1 is SQVTM and CDR2 is ANQGSEA. Trimming took 4 bases from V and 7 from J; bases not matched to a gene: 10. The CDR3 spans 14 residues. The CDR3 DNA reads TGCAGCGTTGGACCGGGACAGGGAGTAATTGAAGCTTTCTTT. This gives the protein CSVGPGQGVIEAFF.

This chain uses TRBV29-1 with TRBJ1-4; D uncertain. Germline V CDR1 and CDR2: SQVTM, ANQGSEA. The CDR3 runs 12 residues. The ends were cut back, 4 bases at V and 0 bases at J, with 3 bases in the middle. The CDR3 nucleotides are TGCAGCGTTGGAGCAACTAATGAAAAACTGTTTTTT. It translates to CSVGATNEKLFF.

This clone showed up just a few times. A junction boundary mismatches the germline segment, possibly from a read error. The chain uses TRBV5-5 and TRBJ2-1; 9 nucleotides align to TRBD2. The CDR3 extends over 18 amino acids. Germline-derived CDR1 and CDR2 are SGHKS and YYEKEE (reference sequence). DNA for the CDR3: TGTGCCAGCAGCTCGACTAGCGGCAGGCCACGCTTTGCCAATGCGCAGTTCTTC. Its translation is CASSSTSGRPRFANAQFF.